These T cell receptor beta chains were read from a single sample in a study of blood T cell repertoires in COVID-19. Sequencing used immunoSEQ multiplex PCR; TCRdb keeps in-frame clones, though not all of them. The repertoire consists of 80,000 or so clones, with approximately 86% occurring once and the leading ten covering 15% to 20%. Sequenced material: peripheral blood. Receptors were obtained from a human donor in a cohort sampled during active COVID-19. The CDR3 runs from the conserved cysteine through the conserved F or W. The order of the fields is clone size, V gene, J gene, D gene, CDR3 DNA, CDR3 protein. D genes are given only for firm matches. Rows give clone size only sometimes, using once, few, many, or a class for an expanded clone.

.	TRBV7-3	TRBJ1-2	.	TGTGCCAGCAGCTCTGGGTGGGCCCTTGCGGGTGGCTACACCTTC	CASSSGWALAGGYTF
.	TRBV5-1	TRBJ2-7	.	TGCGCCAGCAGCTTGGCCGGGAACGAGCAGTACTTC	CASSLAGNEQYF
.	TRBV28	TRBJ1-2	TRBD1	TGTGCCAGCAGTCGCGACAGGGGGCGGAATGGCTACACCTTC	CASSRDRGRNGYTF
.	TRBV28	TRBJ2-2	.	TGTGCCAGCAGTTTTGTGAGGCTGAGCACCGGGGAGCTGTTTTTT	CASSFVRLSTGELFF
.	TRBV28	TRBJ1-2	.	TGTGCCAGCGACTCCCTCGACAGAGCTAACTATGGCTACACCTTC	CASDSLDRANYGYTF
.	TRBV19	TRBJ1-1	TRBD1	TGTGCCAGTTTAACCCACAGGGGGCGAAGGAGCACTGAAGCTTTCTTT	CASLTHRGRRSTEAFF
.	TRBV12-3/TRBV12-4	TRBJ1-2	TRBD1	TGTGCCAGCAGCCTCGGGACAGGGCTTGGCTACACCTTC	CASSLGTGLGYTF
.	TRBV11-3	TRBJ2-7	TRBD1	TGTGCCAGCAGCCCGGGACAGGGGGTTCGCTACGAGCAGTACTTC	CASSPGQGVRYEQYF
.	TRBV18	TRBJ1-4	.	TGTGCCAGCTCGGACAGTATTAATGAAAAACTGTTTTTT	CASSDSINEKLFF
.	TRBV7-8	TRBJ1-1	.	TGTGCCAGCAGCTTAGGAGGGGGAGGGACTGAAGCTTTCTTT	CASSLGGGGTEAFF
.	TRBV5-6	TRBJ2-5	.	TGTGCCAGCAGCCGGCAGGGTCAAGAGACCCAGTACTTC	CASSRQGQETQYF
.	TRBV7-3	TRBJ2-1	TRBD2	TGTGCCAGCAGCTTAAGTAGCGGGGGCATCGAGCAGTTCTTC	CASSLSSGGIEQFF
.	TRBV13	TRBJ2-1	.	TGTGCCAGCAGCACGTCAACAGCTCGCTTTACTAATGAGCAGTTCTTC	CASSTSTARFTNEQFF
.	TRBV12-5	TRBJ1-5	.	TGTGCTAGTGGTTTAGAACAGGGTTTCAATCAGCCCCAGCATTTT	CASGLEQGFNQPQHF
.	TRBV7-3	TRBJ2-3	TRBD2	TGTGCCAGCAGCGACATAGCGGGAGAGGGAATAGATACGCAGTATTTT	CASSDIAGEGIDTQYF
.	TRBV7-2	TRBJ2-1	TRBD2	TGTGCCAGCAGCTTTACTAGCGGGAGGGCCTTTGAGCAGTTCTTC	CASSFTSGRAFEQFF
once	TRBV19	TRBJ2-1	.	TGTGCCAGTAGTATAGATCGAGGGTACAATGAGCAGTTCTTC	CASSIDRGYNEQFF
.	TRBV18	TRBJ2-7	TRBD1	TGTGCCAGCTCTTACAGGGGGGAGAGGTACGAGCAGTACTTC	CASSYRGERYEQYF
.	TRBV7-8	TRBJ2-7	TRBD1	TGTGCCAGCAGCCCACTCCGGGACAGAGTATACGAGCAGTACTTC	CASSPLRDRVYEQYF
.	TRBV12-3/TRBV12-4	TRBJ1-1	.	TGTGCCAGCAGTGTACCCGGGAGCACTGAAGCTTTCTTT	CASSVPGSTEAFF
.	TRBV7-9	TRBJ2-5	TRBD2	TGTGCCAGCAGCCCAGGGGTGGCGGGGGGCCAAGAGACCCAGTACTTC	CASSPGVAGGQETQYF
.	TRBV7-8	TRBJ2-7	.	TGTGCCAGCAGCTTTGGCTATAAGAGGGGGGGATACGAGCAGTACTTC	CASSFGYKRGGYEQYF
.	TRBV11-3	TRBJ1-5	TRBD1	TGTGCCAGCAGCCCCCTTGAGGGACAGGGCAAGCCTGGGCAGCCCCAGCATTTT	CASSPLEGQGKPGQPQHF
.	TRBV18	TRBJ2-1	.	TGTGCCAGCTCATTAGCGGCCGGAAAAAATGAGCAGTTCTTC	CASSLAAGKNEQFF
.	TRBV28	TRBJ1-4	.	TGTGCCAGCAGTTTAAGATCCCAGTCTAAACTGTTTTTT	CASSLRSQSKLFF
.	TRBV11-2	TRBJ2-3	TRBD1	TGTGCCAGCAGCCGGAACAGGGGGCGCCTTTTATCTAGCACAGATACGCAGTATTTT	CASSRNRGRLLSSTDTQYF
.	TRBV7-9	TRBJ1-4	.	TGTGCCAGCAGACACCAGGGGAATGAAAAACTGTTTTTT	CASRHQGNEKLFF
.	TRBV6-5	TRBJ1-1	.	TGTGCCAGCAGTTACTCGGAGGTTAACACTGAAGCTTTCTTT	CASSYSEVNTEAFF
.	TRBV14	TRBJ2-7	TRBD2	TGTGCCAGCAGCCCATTAGCGGGAGCGATCTACGAGCAGTACTTC	CASSPLAGAIYEQYF
.	TRBV6-5	TRBJ1-3	.	TGTGCCAGCAGGGAGGGCTTCGGAAACACCATATATTTT	CASREGFGNTIYF
few	TRBV19	TRBJ1-1	.	TGTGCCAGTAGAAAACAGAACATGAACACTGAAGCTTTCTTT	CASRKQNMNTEAFF
.	TRBV3-1/TRBV3-2	TRBJ2-3	TRBD1	TGTGCCAGCAGCCAAGGAGGACAGGGGGCATCAGATACGCAGTATTTT	CASSQGGQGASDTQYF
.	TRBV27	TRBJ2-1	TRBD2	TGTGCCAGCAGTTTCGGAGCGGGAGTAATGGATGAGCAGTTCTTC	CASSFGAGVMDEQFF
.	TRBV5-1	TRBJ2-3	.	TGCGCCAGCAGCTTCGGTAGCGGATACACAGATACGCAGTATTTT	CASSFGSGYTDTQYF
.	TRBV4-3	TRBJ2-3	.	TGCGCCAGCAGCCAAGATACGACTAGGAAGACAGATACGCAGTATTTT	CASSQDTTRKTDTQYF
.	TRBV6-5	TRBJ2-7	TRBD1	TGTGCCAGCAGTCCAGGACAGGCTCGCTCCTACGAGCAGTACTTC	CASSPGQARSYEQYF
.	TRBV29-1	TRBJ1-3	TRBD1	TGCAGCGTTGGGGCCAGGACAGGGGGACACTCTGGAAACACCATATATTTT	CSVGARTGGHSGNTIYF
.	TRBV12-5	TRBJ2-5	.	TGTGCTAGTGGTTTGACCCCTTTGGCGTTTCAGGGGGAGACCCAGTACTTC	CASGLTPLAFQGETQYF
.	TRBV5-4	TRBJ1-2	TRBD1	TGTGCCAGATTCCGAACAGGGGGGATTCGTTATGGCTACACCTTC	CARFRTGGIRYGYTF
.	TRBV3-1/TRBV3-2	TRBJ1-1	.	TGTGCCAGCAGCCACTCGGGGGGGCGATTGGGCACTGAAGCTTTCTTT	CASSHSGGRLGTEAFF
.	TRBV27	TRBJ2-1	.	TGTGCCAGCAGTTTATCGACGGGGTCCTACAATGAGCAGTTCTTC	CASSLSTGSYNEQFF
.	TRBV3-1/TRBV3-2	TRBJ1-1	.	TGTGCCAGCAGCCAAGCCCAGAACACTGAAGCTTTCTTT	CASSQAQNTEAFF
.	TRBV9	TRBJ1-4	TRBD1	TGTGCCAGCAGCGCAAGAGGGACAGGGGATGAAAAACTGTTTTTT	CASSARGTGDEKLFF
.	TRBV9	TRBJ2-7	.	TGTGCCAGCAGCGTAGCTGATCGGGGAATCCACGAGCAGTACTTC	CASSVADRGIHEQYF
.	TRBV12-3/TRBV12-4	TRBJ2-5	.	TGTGCCAGCAGGTCGACAGTTGGGACCCAGTACTTC	CASRSTVGTQYF
few	TRBV30	TRBJ1-6	TRBD1	TGTGCCTGGAGGAGGGACAGGGGTCCCTATAATTCACCCCTCCACTTT	CAWRRDRGPYNSPLHF